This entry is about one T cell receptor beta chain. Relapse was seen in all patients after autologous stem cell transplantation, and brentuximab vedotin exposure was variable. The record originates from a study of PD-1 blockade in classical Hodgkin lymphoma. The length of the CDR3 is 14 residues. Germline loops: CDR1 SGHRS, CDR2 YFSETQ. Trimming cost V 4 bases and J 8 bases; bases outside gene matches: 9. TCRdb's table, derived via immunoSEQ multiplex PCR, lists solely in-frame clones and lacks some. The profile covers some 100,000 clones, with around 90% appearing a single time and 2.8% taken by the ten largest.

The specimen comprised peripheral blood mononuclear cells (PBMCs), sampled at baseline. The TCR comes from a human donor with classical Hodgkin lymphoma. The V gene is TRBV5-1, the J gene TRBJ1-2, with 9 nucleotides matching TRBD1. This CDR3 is CASSPRDREGGYTF. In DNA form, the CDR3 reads TGCGCCAGCAGCCCGAGGGACAGGGAAGGCGGCTACACCTTC.